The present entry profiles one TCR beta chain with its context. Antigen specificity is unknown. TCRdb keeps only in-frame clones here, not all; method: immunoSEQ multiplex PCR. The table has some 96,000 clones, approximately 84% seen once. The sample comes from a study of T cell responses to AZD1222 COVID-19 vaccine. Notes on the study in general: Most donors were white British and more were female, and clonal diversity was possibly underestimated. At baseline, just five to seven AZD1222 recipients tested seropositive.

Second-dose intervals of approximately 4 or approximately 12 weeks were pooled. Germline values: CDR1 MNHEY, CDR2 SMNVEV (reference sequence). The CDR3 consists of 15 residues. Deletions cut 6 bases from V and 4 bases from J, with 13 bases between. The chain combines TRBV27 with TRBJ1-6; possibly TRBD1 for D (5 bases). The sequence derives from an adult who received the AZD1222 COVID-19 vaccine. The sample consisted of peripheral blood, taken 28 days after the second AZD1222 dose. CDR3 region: CASRPPGGYNSPLHF. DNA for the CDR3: TGTGCCAGCAGACCTCCCGGGGGATATAATTCACCCCTCCACTTT.